A selection of T cell receptor beta chains follows, all from one sample in a study of radiotherapy plus CTLA-4 blockade in lung cancer. The method was immunoSEQ multiplex PCR; TCRdb's version includes in-frame clones alone and lacks a portion of them. The data contain tens of thousands of clones, approximately 84% of them singletons. The sequenced sample was peripheral blood, obtained from a patient treated with radiotherapy plus ipilimumab. These receptors originate from a human donor with non-small cell lung cancer whose response to radiotherapy plus ipilimumab could not be evaluated. The CDR3 runs from the conserved cysteine through the conserved F or W. The D gene is left open where the match is weak. Size is stated for part of the rows, as once, few or many counts, or as a class when the clone is expanded.

J | size | D | length | V | CDR3 | DNA
TRBJ1-2 | . | . | 16 | TRBV27 | CASSLKGQGSNYGYTF | TGTGCCAGCAGTTTAAAAGGGCAGGGATCTAACTATGGCTACACCTTC
TRBJ2-7 | . | . | 16 | TRBV28 | CASSPMQGPSYYEQYF | TGTGCCAGCAGTCCCATGCAGGGGCCCTCATATTACGAGCAGTACTTC
TRBJ2-1 | . | TRBD2 | 15 | TRBV9 | CASSVGTSGRNEQFF | TGTGCCAGCAGCGTAGGCACTAGCGGGAGGAATGAGCAGTTCTTC
TRBJ2-7 | . | . | 14 | TRBV9 | CASSVAEVSYEQYF | TGTGCCAGCAGCGTAGCGGAGGTGTCCTACGAGCAGTACTTC
TRBJ2-3 | . | TRBD1 | 13 | TRBV29-1 | CSARQGFSDTQYF | TGCAGCGCCCGACAGGGATTCTCAGATACGCAGTATTTT
TRBJ1-1 | . | . | 16 | TRBV4-3 | CASSQEPRGMGTEAFF | TGCGCCAGCAGCCAAGAGCCTAGGGGGATGGGCACTGAAGCTTTCTTT
TRBJ2-2 | . | . | 16 | TRBV9 | CASSNRGSGNTGELFF | TGTGCCAGCAGCAACCGGGGTAGCGGGAACACCGGGGAGCTGTTTTTT
TRBJ2-7 | few | . | 10 | TRBV28 | CASTIYEQYF | TGTGCCAGCACTATCTACGAGCAGTACTTC
TRBJ1-4 | . | . | 15 | TRBV28 | CASSLLGIGDEKLFF | TGTGCCAGCAGTTTATTAGGTATCGGAGATGAAAAACTGTTTTTT
TRBJ1-2 | . | . | 14 | TRBV4-1 | CASSQVQENYGYTF | TGCGCCAGCAGCCAAGTTCAGGAAAACTATGGCTACACCTTC
TRBJ1-2 | few | TRBD1 | 12 | TRBV28 | CASTRDSIGYTF | TGTGCCAGCACAAGGGACAGTATAGGCTACACCTTC
TRBJ2-1 | . | TRBD2 | 16 | TRBV9 | CASSLGTSGSYNEQFF | TGTGCCAGCAGCCTAGGGACTAGCGGTTCCTACAATGAGCAGTTCTTC
TRBJ1-1 | . | TRBD1 | 12 | TRBV7-8 | CASSAGQAEAFF | TGTGCCAGCAGCGCTGGACAGGCGGAAGCTTTCTTT
TRBJ2-1 | once | . | 12 | TRBV11-3 | CASSTRSNEQFF | TGTGCCAGCAGCACCCGTAGTAATGAGCAGTTCTTC
TRBJ1-2 | . | TRBD1 | 13 | TRBV2 | CASSQTGIYGYTF | TGTGCCAGCAGCCAGACAGGGATTTATGGCTACACCTTC
TRBJ2-1 | . | TRBD2 | 18 | TRBV28 | CASSFPLTSGALYNEQFF | TGTGCCAGCAGTTTCCCACTGACTAGCGGGGCCCTCTACAATGAGCAGTTCTTC
TRBJ1-2 | . | . | 14 | TRBV9 | CASSQDTGGYGYTF | TGTGCCAGCAGCCAGGACACCGGAGGGTATGGCTACACCTTC
TRBJ2-1 | . | TRBD2 | 16 | TRBV7-9 | CASSSLAGFSYNEQFF | TGTGCCAGCAGCTCCCTAGCGGGATTCTCCTACAATGAGCAGTTCTTC
TRBJ2-5 | . | . | 15 | TRBV4-3 | CASSQDRGPSETQYF | TGCGCCAGCAGCCAAGATCGTGGCCCATCGGAGACCCAGTACTTC
TRBJ2-2 | . | TRBD1 | 16 | TRBV5-4 | CASSPGRDRVTGELFF | TGTGCCAGCAGTCCGGGCCGGGACAGGGTTACCGGGGAGCTGTTTTTT
TRBJ2-1 | few | TRBD2 | 17 | TRBV7-2 | CASSPPFPSGPYNEQFF | TGTGCCAGCAGCCCCCCATTTCCTAGCGGACCCTACAATGAGCAGTTCTTC
TRBJ1-3 | . | TRBD1 | 17 | TRBV28 | CASSSTGGGNSGNTIYF | TGTGCCAGCAGTTCTACAGGGGGCGGTAACTCCGGAAACACCATATATTTT
TRBJ2-3 | . | TRBD2 | 14 | TRBV29-1 | CSVGLAGGPDTQYF | TGCAGCGTGGGCCTAGCGGGAGGCCCAGATACGCAGTATTTT
TRBJ2-5 | . | TRBD1 | 17 | TRBV28 | CASSLILSTGPQETQYF | TGTGCCAGCAGCCTAATACTATCGACAGGGCCCCAAGAGACCCAGTACTTC
TRBJ2-3 | . | TRBD2 | 15 | TRBV9 | CASSATSGSTDTQYF | TGTGCCAGCAGCGCGACTAGCGGGAGCACAGATACGCAGTATTTT